This TCR beta chain comes out of a study of Ad26.COV2.S vaccination and SARS-CoV-2 variants. At the level of the study: By the intramuscular route, Ad26.COV2.S was given once, or twice 56 days apart.

Stated treatment: about 20 received Ad26.COV2.S at low or high dose, single or two shots; roughly five received placebo; per-sample allocation not given. Following the first vaccine or placebo injection, samples were taken on day 63. Clones were sequenced by immunoSEQ multiplex PCR, and TCRdb holds only the in-frame ones, with some missing. The table shows some 350,000 clones, with more than 75% occurring only once. The CDR3 spans 15 residues. CDR1 SGHNT and CDR2 YENEEA come from the germline V gene. Trimming removed 2 bases from V and 1 base from J, with 8 bases in between. This chain joins TRBV11-3 and TRBJ2-2; D uncertain. Sequences were derived from peripheral blood, sampled in a trial of Ad26.COV2.S vaccine versus placebo. This sequence originates from a person aged 18-65 years who received the Ad26.COV2.S COVID-19 vaccine or a placebo. Written as DNA, the CDR3 is TGTGCCAGCAGCTTACAAGGTGGGAACACCGGGGAGCTGTTTTTT. This translates into CASSLQGGNTGELFF.